What follows are 23 T cell receptor beta chains derived from one specimen sequenced in a study of PD-1 blockade in classical Hodgkin lymphoma (dated by TCRdb to 2020 to 2022). Per the publication, the time point label means: cycle 1 day 1 (C1D1), immediately before nivolumab initiation. Every trial patient had relapsed following autologous stem cell transplantation, and prior brentuximab vedotin exposure was what differed among cohorts A, B and C. The library came from the immunoSEQ multiplex PCR assay. In its TCRdb copy, this immuneACCESS table keeps in-frame sequences only and misses some clones. Where compared with another copy, unresolved V genes explain less than half of these, and the others have no known cause. This sample comprises 45,000 to 55,000 clones, 81% of them detected only once. Clones ranked in the top ten supply less than 20% of the sample. Specimen: peripheral blood mononuclear cells (PBMCs), collected at baseline. The receptors stem from a human donor with classical Hodgkin lymphoma.

CDR3 loop: CASSPRRGARQETQYF. The CDR3 DNA sequence: TGTGCCAGCAGCCCGCGAAGGGGGGCACGCCAAGAGACCCAGTACTTC. The J gene is TRBJ2-5, the V gene TRBV14, with D perhaps assigned TRBD1 or TRBD2 (6 bases each). Germline V gives CDR1 SGHDN, CDR2 FVKESK. The CDR3 is 16 residues long. The V end was cut by 4 bases, the J end by 1 base, with 16 bases between.

The chain's CDR3 is CASGLFQAGEQFF. CDR3 DNA: TGTGCTAGTGGTTTGTTCCAAGCGGGAGAGCAGTTCTTC. The rearrangement joins TRBV12-5 to TRBJ2-1, with TRBD2 matching over 7 bases. This CDR3 has 13 amino acids. The V and J ends lost 2 bases and 10 bases, in that order; junction bases with no gene match: 5. Germline assignment: CDR1 LGHNT and CDR2 FRNRAP.

The gene calls are TRBV27 and TRBJ2-7, with D possibly called TRBD1 or TRBD2 (5 bases each). The CDR3 is made up of 16 amino acids. V gave up 5 bases and J gave up 3 bases, with 20 bases separating them. Germline CDR1 and CDR2: MNHEY and SMNVEV (reference sequence). The CDR3 reads CASSPRPGTAGYEQYF. The DNA for the CDR3 is TGTGCCAGCAGTCCGCGCCCCGGGACCGCTGGCTACGAGCAGTACTTC.

CDR3 nucleotides: TGCAGCGTTGAAGAGGCATACTACAATGAGCAGTTCTTC. Protein: CSVEEAYYNEQFF. This chain links TRBV29-1 with TRBJ2-1; D gene unclear. The CDR3 sequence is 13 residues long. From germline, CDR1 is SQVTM and CDR2 ANQGSEA. With 0 bases removed from V and 3 bases from J, the gap between germline ends came to 6 bases.

V and J are TRBV6-5 and TRBJ2-7; 7 bases are a match to TRBD2. The J segment lost 4 bases and the V segment lost 2 bases, leaving 5 bases of the junction unmatched. This CDR3 is 14 amino acids long. Germline-derived CDR1 and CDR2 are MNHEY and SVGAGI. This CDR3 is CASSYGREQYEQYF. The CDR3 region has the DNA TGTGCCAGCAGTTACGGGCGGGAGCAGTACGAGCAGTACTTC.

V and J are TRBV30 and TRBJ2-3, with D possibly being TRBD2 (5 bases). This CDR3 spans 12 amino acids. CDR1 GTSNPN and CDR2 SVGIG come from the germline V gene (reference sequence). With 0 bases removed from V and 9 bases from J, the gap between germline ends came to 10 bases. The CDR3 DNA reads TGTGCCTGGAGTGTAGCCGGAGGCACGCAGTATTTT. Protein sequence: CAWSVAGGTQYF. Looking up the rest from reference TRBV30 and TRBJ2-3 gives the full variable domain: SQTIHQWPATLVQPVGSPLSLECTVEGTSNPNLYWYRQAAGRGLQLLFYSVGIGQISSEVPQNLSASRPQDRQFILSSKKLLLSDSGFYLCAWSVAGGTQYFGPGTRLTVL.

The CDR3 region has the DNA TGTGCCAGCAGCTACCCTCCGGGACACCCTCGCGAGACCCAGTACTTC. This codes for CASSYPPGHPRETQYF. The chain uses TRBV5-6 and TRBJ2-5, with D possibly TRBD1 on 6 matching bases. Trimming removed 3 bases at V and 5 bases at J, with 20 bases between. The CDR3 runs 16 residues. The germline CDR1 and CDR2 sequences are SGHDT and YYEEEE. Filled out from reference TRBV5-6 and TRBJ2-5, the complete variable domain reads DAGVTQSPTHLIKTRGQQVTLRCSPKSGHDTVSWYQQALGQGPQFIFQYYEEEERQRGNFPDRFSGHQFPNYSSELNVNALLLGDSALYLCASSYPPGHPRETQYFGPGTRLLVL.

This chain links TRBV5-1 with TRBJ2-1, with 10 bases identical to TRBD2. Trimming took 4 bases from V and 3 from J; bases not matched to a gene: 7. The CDR3 length is 16 residues. Germline lookup yields CDR1 SGHRS and CDR2 YFSETQ. The CDR3 nucleotides read TGCGCCAGCAGCGGGTCTAGCGGGAGCTTCTACAATGAGCAGTTCTTC. It yields the protein CASSGSSGSFYNEQFF.

This chain connects TRBV10-3 to TRBJ1-5; D ambiguous. Trimming removed 4 bases at V and 6 bases at J, with 10 bases between. Germline-derived CDR1 and CDR2 are ENHRY and SYGVKD. The CDR3 contains 13 residues. CDR3 residues: CAISGSNFQPQHF. The CDR3 bases are TGTGCCATCAGTGGTAGCAACTTTCAGCCCCAGCATTTT.

This chain joins TRBV11-2 and TRBJ1-4; 9 nucleotides align to TRBD1. V dropped 5 bases and J dropped 8; count of bases not matched to a gene: 6. CDR3 length: 14 amino acids. Germline V CDR1 and CDR2: SGHAT, FQNNGV. The CDR3 bases are TGTGCCAGCAGCCGCCGGGACAGGGACGAAAAACTGTTTTTT. Its protein is CASSRRDRDEKLFF.

The chain uses TRBV7-2 and TRBJ2-2; 13 nucleotides line up with TRBD2. V lost 3 bases to trimming and J lost 4 bases; unmatched junction nucleotides: 11. The germline V gene encodes CDR1 SGHTA and CDR2 FQGNSA. The CDR3 has 19 amino acids. The CDR3 sequence is CASSLWTSGRGLFTGELFF. Here the CDR3 DNA reads TGTGCCAGCAGCTTGTGGACTAGCGGGAGAGGTCTATTCACCGGGGAGCTGTTTTTT.

The genes are TRBV2 and TRBJ1-1, with 11 bases aligning to TRBD1. V was pared by 3 bases and J by 6 bases, with 6 bases of the junction left unmatched. This CDR3 is built from 15 residues. Germline lookup yields CDR1 SNHLY and CDR2 FYNNEI. CDR3 amino acids: CASSEAGQGDAEAFF. Here the CDR3 DNA reads TGTGCCAGCAGTGAGGCGGGACAGGGGGATGCTGAAGCTTTCTTT.

V is TRBV6-6 and J is TRBJ1-2; no definite D call. The CDR3 covers 13 residues. V gave up 2 bases and J gave up 1 base, with 5 bases separating them. CDR1 and CDR2 from the germline V gene are MNHNY and SVGAGI (reference sequence). CDR3 region: CASSYPYNYGYTF. CDR3 sequence (DNA): TGTGCCAGCAGTTACCCCTATAACTATGGCTACACCTTC.

The genes are TRBV7-3 and TRBJ1-2; 9 positions match TRBD1. V dropped 2 bases and J dropped 2; count of bases not matched to a gene: 0. Germline loops: CDR1 SGHTA, CDR2 FQGTGA. This CDR3 contains 14 residues. The CDR3 nucleotides read TGTGCCAGCAGCTTAGGACAGGGGAACTATGGCTACACCTTC. Its protein product is CASSLGQGNYGYTF.

This clone was observed a few times. The rearrangement uses TRBV5-4 and TRBJ2-3; TRBD1 matches at 8 bases. CDR1 and CDR2 from the germline V gene are SGHNT and YYREEE (reference sequence). CDR3 size: 15 residues. Trimming took 2 bases from V and 3 from J; bases not matched to a gene: 5. The CDR3 bases are TGTGCCAGCAGCTTCGAGGACAGGGAGACAGATACGCAGTATTTT. Protein sequence: CASSFEDRETDTQYF. Using reference TRBV5-4 and TRBJ2-3 for the parts outside the CDR3, the full variable domain is ETGVTQSPTHLIKTRGQQVTLRCSSQSGHNTVSWYQQALGQGPQFIFQYYREEENGRGNFPPRFSGLQFPNYSSELNVNALELDDSALYLCASSFEDRETDTQYFGPGTRLTVL.

CDR3 loop: CASRRLSETLDTQYF. CDR3 nucleotides: TGTGCCAGCAGACGGTTGAGCGAAACCCTGGATACGCAGTATTTT. The V gene is TRBV7-8, the J gene TRBJ2-3; D gene unclear. Trimming shortened V by 6 bases and J by 6 bases, and 19 bases separated the two germline ends. The CDR3 totals 15 residues. CDR1 and CDR2 (germline): SGHVS, FQNEAQ.

The chain joins TRBV2 to TRBJ2-1; no firm D call. Between the trimmed V and J ends, which lost 1 base and 10 bases, there was a span of 8 bases. CDR1 and CDR2 from the germline V gene are SNHLY and FYNNEI. The CDR3 covers 12 residues. The CDR3 DNA sequence: TGTGCCAGCAGTGAAGACTACTCCGAGCAGTTCTTC. The encoded protein is CASSEDYSEQFF. Using reference TRBV2 and TRBJ2-1 for the parts outside the CDR3, the full variable domain is EPEVTQTPSHQVTQMGQEVILRCVPISNHLYFYWYRQILGQKVEFLVSFYNNEISEKSEIFDDQFSVERPDGSNFTLKIRSTKLEDSAMYFCASSEDYSEQFFGPGTRLTVL.

The rearrangement links TRBV7-9 to TRBJ2-3; D may correspond to TRBD1 or TRBD2 (5 bases each). Germline loops: CDR1 SEHNR, CDR2 FQNEAQ (reference sequence). Trimming removed 5 bases from V and 4 bases from J, with 19 bases in between. The CDR3 has 16 residues. For the CDR3, the DNA is TGTGCCAGCAGCGCCCACCGGGGACCGACGGCAGATACGCAGTATTTT. It specifies CASSAHRGPTADTQYF.

The V call is TRBV9, the J call TRBJ1-1, with D hard to call. The germline V gene encodes CDR1 SGDLS and CDR2 YYNGEE. The CDR3 runs to 14 residues. Deletions cut 5 bases from V and 4 bases from J, with 15 bases between. The chain's CDR3 is CASSLDGRSTEAFF. The CDR3 DNA reads TGTGCCAGCAGTTTGGACGGGAGGTCCACTGAAGCTTTCTTT.

The V call is TRBV6-5, the J call TRBJ2-2; 7 nucleotides agree with TRBD1. The trim removed 5 bases at V and 6 bases at J, leaving 9 bases unmatched. The CDR3 totals 15 residues. Germline V CDR1 and CDR2: MNHEY, SVGAGI. CDR3 protein: CASSPRGTGAGELFF. In DNA, the CDR3 is TGTGCCAGCAGTCCACGGGGAACAGGGGCCGGGGAGCTGTTTTTT.

The rearrangement joins TRBV5-1 to TRBJ2-3; D remains ambiguous. CDR3 size: 14 residues. V was cut by 4 bases and J by 2 bases, with 11 bases left in between. The germline CDR1 and CDR2 sequences are SGHRS and YFSETQ. The CDR3 nucleotides read TGCGCCAGCAGCGCAAACGCGGACACAGATACGCAGTATTTT. This gives the protein CASSANADTDTQYF.

This chain joins TRBV6-5 and TRBJ2-3, with TRBD2 as a possible D gene (5 bases). Germline V gene lookup returns CDR1 MNHEY and CDR2 SVGAGI. Trimming cost V 5 bases and J 4 bases, with 16 bases left between them. This CDR3 has 15 amino acids. The CDR3 here is CASSPLGSWADTQYF. The CDR3 bases are TGTGCCAGCAGTCCTCTAGGGAGTTGGGCAGATACGCAGTATTTT.

The rearrangement uses TRBV5-1 and TRBJ2-2; 8 nucleotides agree with TRBD1. Germline V gene data show CDR1 as SGHRS and CDR2 as YFSETQ. The CDR3 runs 16 residues. V was clipped by 0 bases and J by 0 bases; unmatched bases: 1. CDR3 protein: CASSLGDRSNTGELFF. DNA of the CDR3: TGCGCCAGCAGCTTGGGGGACAGGTCGAACACCGGGGAGCTGTTTTTT.